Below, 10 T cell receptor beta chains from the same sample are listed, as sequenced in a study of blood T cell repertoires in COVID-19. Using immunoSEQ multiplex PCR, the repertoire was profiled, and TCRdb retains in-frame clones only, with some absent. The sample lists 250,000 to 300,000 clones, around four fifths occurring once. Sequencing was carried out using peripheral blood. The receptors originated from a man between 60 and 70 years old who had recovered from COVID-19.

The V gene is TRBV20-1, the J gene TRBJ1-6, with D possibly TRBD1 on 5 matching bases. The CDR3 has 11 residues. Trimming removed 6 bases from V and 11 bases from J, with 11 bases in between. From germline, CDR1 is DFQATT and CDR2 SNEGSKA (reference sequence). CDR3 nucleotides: TGCAGTGCGGCCCGGGGGGCACCCCTCCACTTT. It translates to CSAARGAPLHF.

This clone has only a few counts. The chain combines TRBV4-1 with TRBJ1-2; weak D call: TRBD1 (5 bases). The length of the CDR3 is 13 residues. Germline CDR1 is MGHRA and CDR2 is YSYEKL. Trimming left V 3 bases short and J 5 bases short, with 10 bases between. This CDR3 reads CASSQMGRYGYTF. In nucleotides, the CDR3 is TGCGCCAGCAGCCAGATGGGGCGGTATGGCTACACCTTC.

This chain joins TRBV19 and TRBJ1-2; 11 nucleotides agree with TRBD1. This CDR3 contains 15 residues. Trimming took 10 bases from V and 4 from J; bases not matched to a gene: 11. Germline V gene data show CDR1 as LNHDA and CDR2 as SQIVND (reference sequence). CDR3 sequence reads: CATSRDRGEFYGYTF. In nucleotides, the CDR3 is TGTGCCACTTCCCGGGACAGGGGGGAATTCTATGGCTACACCTTC.

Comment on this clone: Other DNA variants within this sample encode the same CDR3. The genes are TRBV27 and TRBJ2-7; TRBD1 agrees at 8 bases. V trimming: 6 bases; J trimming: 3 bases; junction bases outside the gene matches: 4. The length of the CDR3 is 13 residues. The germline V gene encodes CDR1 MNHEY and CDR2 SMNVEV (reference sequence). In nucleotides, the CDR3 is TGTGCCAGCAGCCGAGGACAGGGCTACGAGCAGTACTTC. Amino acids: CASSRGQGYEQYF.

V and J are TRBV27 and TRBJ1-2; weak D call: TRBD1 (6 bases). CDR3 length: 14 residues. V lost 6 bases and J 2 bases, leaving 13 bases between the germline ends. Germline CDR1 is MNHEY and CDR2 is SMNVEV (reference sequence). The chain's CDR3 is CASRSGVGNYGYTF. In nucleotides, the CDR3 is TGTGCCAGCAGATCAGGGGTAGGCAACTATGGCTACACCTTC.

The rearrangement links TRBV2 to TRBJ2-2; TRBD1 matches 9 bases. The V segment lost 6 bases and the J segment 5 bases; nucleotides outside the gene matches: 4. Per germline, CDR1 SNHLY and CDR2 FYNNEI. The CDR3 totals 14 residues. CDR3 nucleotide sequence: TGTGCCAGCAGGCGACAGGGGGTGACCGGGGAGCTGTTTTTT. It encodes CASRRQGVTGELFF.

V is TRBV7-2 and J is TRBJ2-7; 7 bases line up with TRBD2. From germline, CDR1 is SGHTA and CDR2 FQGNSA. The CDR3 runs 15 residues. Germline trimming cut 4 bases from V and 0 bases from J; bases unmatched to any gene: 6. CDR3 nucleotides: TGTGCCAGCAGCTCGAGCGGGACCGCCTCCTACGAGCAGTACTTC. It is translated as CASSSSGTASYEQYF.

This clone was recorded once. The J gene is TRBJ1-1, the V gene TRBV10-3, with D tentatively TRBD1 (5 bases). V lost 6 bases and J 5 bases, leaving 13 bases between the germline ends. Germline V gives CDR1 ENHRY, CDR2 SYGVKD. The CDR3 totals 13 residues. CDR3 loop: CAISQRGGTEAFF. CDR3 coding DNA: TGTGCCATCAGCCAAAGGGGAGGGACTGAAGCTTTCTTT.

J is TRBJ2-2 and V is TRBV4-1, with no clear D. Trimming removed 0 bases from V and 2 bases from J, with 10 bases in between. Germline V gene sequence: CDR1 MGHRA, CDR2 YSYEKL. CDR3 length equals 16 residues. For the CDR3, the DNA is TGCGCCAGCAGCCAAGATTTTTTAACAAACACCGGGGAGCTGTTTTTT. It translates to CASSQDFLTNTGELFF.

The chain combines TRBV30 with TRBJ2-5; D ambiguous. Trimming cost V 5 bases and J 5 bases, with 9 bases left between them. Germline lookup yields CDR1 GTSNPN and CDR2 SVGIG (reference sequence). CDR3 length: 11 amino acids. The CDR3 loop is CAWAFGETQYF. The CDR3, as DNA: TGTGCCTGGGCTTTCGGGGAGACCCAGTACTTC.